This paragraph covers one T cell receptor beta chain sequence. Its target is not known. cDNA was made in eight separate reactions per sample. TCRdb reanalyzed the 5' RACE reads, giving one entry per CDR3 protein sequence and no DNA. Here the sample table reports some 200,000 distinct CDR3 sequences. Each donor gave about 2.5 ml of peripheral blood. This specimen comes from a study of monozygotic twins with inflammatory bowel disease. General study points: A reduction in TCRbeta diversity (inverse Simpson) was seen in IBD patients relative to healthy co-twins.

Germline V lookup: CDR1 SEHNR, CDR2 FQNEAQ (reference sequence). The CDR3 has 16 residues. V gene TRBV7-9 combines with J gene TRBJ2-5; with no DNA, the TCRdb D assignment of TRBD1 cannot be verified. The receptor was isolated from a human donor with ulcerative colitis or Crohn's disease, or a healthy co-twin of an affected twin (not recorded which). The specimen was blood. CDR3 region: CASSLPPGGEWETQYF. The variable domain in full, with the rest retrieved from reference TRBV7-9 and TRBJ2-5, is DTGVSQNPRHKITKRGQNVTFRCDPISEHNRLYWYRQTLGQGPEFLTYFQNEAQLEKSRLLSDRFSAERPKGSFSTLEIQRTEQGDSAMYLCASSLPPGGEWETQYFGPGTRLLVL.